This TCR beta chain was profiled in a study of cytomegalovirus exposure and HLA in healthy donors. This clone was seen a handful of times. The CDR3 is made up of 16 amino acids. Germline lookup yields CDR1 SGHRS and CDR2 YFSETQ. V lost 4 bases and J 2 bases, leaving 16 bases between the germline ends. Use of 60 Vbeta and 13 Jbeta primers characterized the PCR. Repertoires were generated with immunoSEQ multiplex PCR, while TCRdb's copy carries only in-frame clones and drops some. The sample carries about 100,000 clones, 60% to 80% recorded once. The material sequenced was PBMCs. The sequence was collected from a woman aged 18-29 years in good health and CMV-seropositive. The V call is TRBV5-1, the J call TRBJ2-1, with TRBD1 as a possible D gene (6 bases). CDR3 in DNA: TGCGCCAGCAGCACCCAGGGACACAAAGCCTACAATGAGCAGTTCTTC. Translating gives CASSTQGHKAYNEQFF.